Each of the 4 T cell receptor beta chains below was sequenced from the same sample in a study of response to subunit inactivated influenza vaccine. TCRdb called the RT-PCR reads again in MiXCR, with one record for every CDR3 protein. The table includes over 150,000 distinct CDR3 sequences, roughly 14% detected once. The sample in question was CD8+ T cells sorted from PBMCs, obtained 5 days after vaccination. These receptors were obtained from a man aged 45-60 years who received an inactivated influenza vaccine.

This clonotype appeared many times. The rearrangement uses TRBV7-8 and TRBJ2-7; 10 nucleotides align to TRBD1. Germline CDR1 and CDR2: SGHVS and FQNEAQ. V trimming: 6 bases; J trimming: 6 bases; junction bases outside the gene matches: 8. The CDR3 runs 14 residues. The CDR3 DNA reads TGTGCCAGCAGGTCGGGACAGGGGAACCGCGAGCAGTACTTC. This sequence encodes CASRSGQGNREQYF.

This clonotype was detected only a few times. This rearrangement joins TRBV7-9 to TRBJ2-7; no reliable D call. Germline assignment: CDR1 SEHNR and CDR2 FQNEAQ (reference sequence). The CDR3 runs 13 residues. Trimming stripped 5 bases from V and 0 bases from J, with 8 bases between. Here the CDR3 DNA reads TGTGCCAGCAGCCCAGTGGGCTCCTACGAGCAGTACTTC. Protein: CASSPVGSYEQYF.

CDR3 in DNA: TGCAGTGCCGACGACTCATCCGGGGGGGCTGAGCAGTTCTTC. Encoded protein: CSADDSSGGAEQFF. This chain connects TRBV20-1 to TRBJ2-1; 8 nucleotides match TRBD2. V lost 6 bases to trimming and J lost 9 bases; unmatched junction nucleotides: 13. The CDR3 spans 14 residues. Germline V gene lookup returns CDR1 DFQATT and CDR2 SNEGSKA (reference sequence).

J is TRBJ2-2 and V is TRBV12-3 or TRBV12-4; TRBD1 agrees at 9 bases. CDR3 length equals 16 residues. V trimming: 6 bases; J trimming: 3 bases; junction bases outside the gene matches: 8. The CDR3 is CASSPQGAVDTGELFF. DNA for the CDR3: TGTGCCAGCAGCCCACAGGGGGCTGTGGACACCGGGGAGCTGTTTTTT.